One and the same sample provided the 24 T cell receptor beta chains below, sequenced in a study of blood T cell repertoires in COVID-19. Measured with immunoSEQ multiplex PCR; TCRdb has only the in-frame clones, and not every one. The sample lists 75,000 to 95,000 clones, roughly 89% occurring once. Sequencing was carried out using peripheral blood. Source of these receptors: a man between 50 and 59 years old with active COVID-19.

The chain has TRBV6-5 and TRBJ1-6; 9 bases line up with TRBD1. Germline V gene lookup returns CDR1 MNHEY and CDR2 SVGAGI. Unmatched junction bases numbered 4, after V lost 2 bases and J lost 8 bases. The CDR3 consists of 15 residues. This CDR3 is CASSYQDRGDSPLHF. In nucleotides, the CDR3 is TGTGCCAGCAGTTACCAGGACAGGGGTGATTCACCCCTCCACTTT.

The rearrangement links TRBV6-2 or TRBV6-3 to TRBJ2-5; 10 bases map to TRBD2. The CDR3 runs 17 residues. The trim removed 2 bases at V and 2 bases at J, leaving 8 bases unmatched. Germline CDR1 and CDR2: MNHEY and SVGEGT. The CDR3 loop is CASSYGAAGGLQETQYF. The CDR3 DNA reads TGTGCCAGCAGTTACGGGGCAGCGGGGGGGCTACAAGAGACCCAGTACTTC.

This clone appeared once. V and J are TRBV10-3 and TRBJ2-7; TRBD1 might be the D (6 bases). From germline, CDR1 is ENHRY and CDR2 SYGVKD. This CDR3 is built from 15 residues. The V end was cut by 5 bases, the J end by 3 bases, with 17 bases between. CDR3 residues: CAISIDRLASYEQYF. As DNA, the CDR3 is TGTGCCATCAGTATCGACAGGTTAGCAAGCTACGAGCAGTACTTC.

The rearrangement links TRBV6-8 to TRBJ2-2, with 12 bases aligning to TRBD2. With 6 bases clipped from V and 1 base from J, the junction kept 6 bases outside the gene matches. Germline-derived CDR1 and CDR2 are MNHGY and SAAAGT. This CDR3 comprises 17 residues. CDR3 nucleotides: TGTGCCAGCAGCCCTCTGACTAGCGGGGGGAACACCGGGGAGCTGTTTTTT. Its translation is CASSPLTSGGNTGELFF.

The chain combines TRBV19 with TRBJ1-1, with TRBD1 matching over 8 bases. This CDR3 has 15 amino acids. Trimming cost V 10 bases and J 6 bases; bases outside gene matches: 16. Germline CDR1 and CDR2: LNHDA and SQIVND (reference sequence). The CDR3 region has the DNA TGTGCCACCCAGGAGCAGGGGGCTTGGGGCGCTGAAGCTTTCTTT. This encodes CATQEQGAWGAEAFF.

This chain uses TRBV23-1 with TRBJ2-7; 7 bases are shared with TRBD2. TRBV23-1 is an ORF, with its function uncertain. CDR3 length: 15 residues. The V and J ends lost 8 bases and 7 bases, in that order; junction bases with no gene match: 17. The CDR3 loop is CASGPLGAGVREQYF. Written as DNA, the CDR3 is TGCGCCAGCGGGCCCCTTGGCGCGGGGGTGAGGGAGCAGTACTTC.

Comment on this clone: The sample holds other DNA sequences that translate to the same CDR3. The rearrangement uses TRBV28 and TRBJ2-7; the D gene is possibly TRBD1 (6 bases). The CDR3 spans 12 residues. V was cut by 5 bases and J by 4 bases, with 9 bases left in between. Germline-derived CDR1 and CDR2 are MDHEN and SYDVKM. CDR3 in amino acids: CASSLQGYEQYF. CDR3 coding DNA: TGTGCCAGCAGTCTACAGGGTTACGAGCAGTACTTC. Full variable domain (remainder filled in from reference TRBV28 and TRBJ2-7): DVKVTQSSRYLVKRTGEKVFLECVQDMDHENMFWYRQDPGLGLRLIYFSYDVKMKEKGDIPEGYSVSREKKERFSLILESASTNQTSMYLCASSLQGYEQYFGPGTRLTVT.

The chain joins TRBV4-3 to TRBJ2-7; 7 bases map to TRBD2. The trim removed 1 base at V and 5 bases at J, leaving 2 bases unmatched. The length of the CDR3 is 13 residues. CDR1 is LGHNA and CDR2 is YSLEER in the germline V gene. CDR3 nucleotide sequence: TGCGCCAGCAGCCAAGGGACTAGGAACGAGCAGTACTTC. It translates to CASSQGTRNEQYF.

DNA for the CDR3: TGTGCCAGCAGCTTAGAGACGGGGTACGAGCAGTACTTC. Protein sequence: CASSLETGYEQYF. The chain recombines TRBV5-4 with TRBJ2-7; the D gene is possibly TRBD2 (5 bases). There are 13 residues in the CDR3. The ends were cut back, 2 bases at V and 4 bases at J, with 10 bases in the middle. Germline V gives CDR1 SGHNT, CDR2 YYREEE (reference sequence).

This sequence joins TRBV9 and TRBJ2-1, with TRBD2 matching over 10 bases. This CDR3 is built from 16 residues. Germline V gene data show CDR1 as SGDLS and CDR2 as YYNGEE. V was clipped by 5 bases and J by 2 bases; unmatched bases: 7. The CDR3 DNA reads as TGTGCCAGCAGTTCCCCTAGCGGGGGTACCTACAATGAGCAGTTCTTC. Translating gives CASSSPSGGTYNEQFF. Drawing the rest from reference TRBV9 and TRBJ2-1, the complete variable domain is DSGVTQTPKHLITATGQRVTLRCSPRSGDLSVYWYQQSLDQGLQFLIQYYNGEERAKGNILERFSAQQFPDLHSELNLSSLELGDSALYFCASSSPSGGTYNEQFFGPGTRLTVL.

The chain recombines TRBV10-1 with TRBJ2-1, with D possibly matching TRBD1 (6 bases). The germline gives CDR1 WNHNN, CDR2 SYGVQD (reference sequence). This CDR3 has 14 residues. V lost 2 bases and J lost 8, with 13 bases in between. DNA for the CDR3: TGCGCCAGCAGTGAGATTGTGGACAGCGATGAGCAGTTCTTC. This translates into CASSEIVDSDEQFF.

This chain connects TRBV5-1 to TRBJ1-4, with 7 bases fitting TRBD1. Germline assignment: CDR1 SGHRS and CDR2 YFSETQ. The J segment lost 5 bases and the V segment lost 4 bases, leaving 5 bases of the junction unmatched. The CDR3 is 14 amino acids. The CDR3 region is CASSPGQPNEKLFF. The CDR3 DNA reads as TGCGCCAGCAGCCCGGGACAGCCCAATGAAAAACTGTTTTTT.

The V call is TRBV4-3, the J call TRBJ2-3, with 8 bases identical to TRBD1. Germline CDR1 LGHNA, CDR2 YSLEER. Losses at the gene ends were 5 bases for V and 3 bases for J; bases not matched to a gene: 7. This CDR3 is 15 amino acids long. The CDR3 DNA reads TGCGCCAGCAGCTACAGGACAGGGATGACAGATACGCAGTATTTT. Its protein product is CASSYRTGMTDTQYF.

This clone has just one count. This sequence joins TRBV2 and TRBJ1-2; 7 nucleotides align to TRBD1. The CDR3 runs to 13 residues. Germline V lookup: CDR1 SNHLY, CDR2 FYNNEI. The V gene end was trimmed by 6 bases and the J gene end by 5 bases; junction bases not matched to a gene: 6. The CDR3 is CASRTQGFYGYTF. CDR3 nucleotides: TGTGCCAGCAGGACACAGGGGTTTTATGGCTACACCTTC.

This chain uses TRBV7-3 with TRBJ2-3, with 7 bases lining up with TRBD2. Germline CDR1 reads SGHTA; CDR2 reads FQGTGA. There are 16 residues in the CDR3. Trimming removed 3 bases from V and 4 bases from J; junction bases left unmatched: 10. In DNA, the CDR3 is TGTGCCAGCAGCTTCCAGCCAGGAGCGGGGTCAGATACGCAGTATTTT. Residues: CASSFQPGAGSDTQYF.

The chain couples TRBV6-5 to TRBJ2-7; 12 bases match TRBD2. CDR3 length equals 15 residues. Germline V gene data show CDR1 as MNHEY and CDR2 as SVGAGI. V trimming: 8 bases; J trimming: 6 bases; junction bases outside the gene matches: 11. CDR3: CASGLTSGSPPEQYF. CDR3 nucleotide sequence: TGTGCCAGCGGACTGACTAGCGGGAGTCCTCCCGAGCAGTACTTC.

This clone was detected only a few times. CDR3 DNA sequence: TGTGCCAGTAGTAGGTCGACTAGCGGGATGAACACCGGGGAGCTGTTTTTT. Translated: CASSRSTSGMNTGELFF. The rearrangement links TRBV19 to TRBJ2-2; 11 bases align to TRBD2. The V and J ends lost 4 bases and 1 base, in that order; junction bases with no gene match: 5. CDR3 length: 17 residues. Germline CDR1 reads LNHDA; CDR2 reads SQIVND (reference sequence).

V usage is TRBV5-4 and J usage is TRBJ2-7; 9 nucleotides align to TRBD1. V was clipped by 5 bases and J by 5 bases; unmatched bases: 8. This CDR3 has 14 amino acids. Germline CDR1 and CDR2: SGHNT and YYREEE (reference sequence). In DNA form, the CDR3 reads TGTGCCAGCAGGCGGGACAGGGAGTTCCACGAGCAGTACTTC. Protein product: CASRRDREFHEQYF.

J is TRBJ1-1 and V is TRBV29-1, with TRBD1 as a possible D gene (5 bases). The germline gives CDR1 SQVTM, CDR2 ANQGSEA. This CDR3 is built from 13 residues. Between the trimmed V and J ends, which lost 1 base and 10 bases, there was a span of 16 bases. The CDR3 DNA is TGCAGCGTTGAAGGATCAAGGGGTGTGGGAGCTTTCTTT. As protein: CSVEGSRGVGAFF.

CDR3 sequence (DNA): TGTGCCAGCAGTAGACAGGGTTTAGGTGAAAAACTGTTTTTT. It encodes CASSRQGLGEKLFF. The rearrangement links TRBV28 to TRBJ1-4, with 7 nucleotides matching TRBD1. Losses at the gene ends were 5 bases for V and 7 bases for J; bases not matched to a gene: 7. The CDR3 consists of 14 residues. Germline V CDR1 and CDR2: MDHEN, SYDVKM.

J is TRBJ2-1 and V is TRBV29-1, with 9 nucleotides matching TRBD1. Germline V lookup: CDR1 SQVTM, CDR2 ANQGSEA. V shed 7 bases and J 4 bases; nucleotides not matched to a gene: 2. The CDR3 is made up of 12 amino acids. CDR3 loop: CSAGQGYNEQFF. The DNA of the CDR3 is TGCAGCGCCGGACAGGGGTACAATGAGCAGTTCTTC.

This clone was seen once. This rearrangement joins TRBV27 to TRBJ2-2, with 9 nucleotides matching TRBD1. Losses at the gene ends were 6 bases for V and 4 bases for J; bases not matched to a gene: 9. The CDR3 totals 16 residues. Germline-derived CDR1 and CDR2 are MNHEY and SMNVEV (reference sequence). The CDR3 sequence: CASRPNRGRITGELFF. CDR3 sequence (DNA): TGTGCCAGCAGACCTAACAGGGGGCGCATCACCGGGGAGCTGTTTTTT.

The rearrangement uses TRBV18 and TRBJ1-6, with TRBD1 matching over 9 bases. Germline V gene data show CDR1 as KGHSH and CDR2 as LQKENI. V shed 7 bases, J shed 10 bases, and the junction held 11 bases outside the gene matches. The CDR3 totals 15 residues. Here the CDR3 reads CASLSGQGRGSPLHF. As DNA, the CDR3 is TGTGCCAGCTTGAGCGGACAGGGGAGAGGATCACCCCTCCACTTT.

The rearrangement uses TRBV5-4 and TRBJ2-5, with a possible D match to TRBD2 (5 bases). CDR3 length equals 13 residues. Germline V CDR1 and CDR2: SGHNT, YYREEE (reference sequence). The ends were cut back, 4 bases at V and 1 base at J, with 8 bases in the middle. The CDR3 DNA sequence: TGTGCCAGCAGCCAGGACTCCCAAGAGACCCAGTACTTC. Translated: CASSQDSQETQYF.